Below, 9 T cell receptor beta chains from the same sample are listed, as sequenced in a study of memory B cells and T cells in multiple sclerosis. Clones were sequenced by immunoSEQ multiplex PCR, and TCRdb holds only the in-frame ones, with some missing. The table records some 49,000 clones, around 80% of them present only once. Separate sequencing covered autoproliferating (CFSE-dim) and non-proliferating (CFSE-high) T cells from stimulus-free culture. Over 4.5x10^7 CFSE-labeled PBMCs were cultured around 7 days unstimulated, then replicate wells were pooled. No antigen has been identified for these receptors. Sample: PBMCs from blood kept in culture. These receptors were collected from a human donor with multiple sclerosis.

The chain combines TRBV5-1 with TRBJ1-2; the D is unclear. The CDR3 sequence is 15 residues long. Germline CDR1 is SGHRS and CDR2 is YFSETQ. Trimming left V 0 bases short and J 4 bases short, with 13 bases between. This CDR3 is CASSLESGAGYGYTF. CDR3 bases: TGCGCCAGCAGCTTGGAATCGGGTGCGGGCTATGGCTACACCTTC.

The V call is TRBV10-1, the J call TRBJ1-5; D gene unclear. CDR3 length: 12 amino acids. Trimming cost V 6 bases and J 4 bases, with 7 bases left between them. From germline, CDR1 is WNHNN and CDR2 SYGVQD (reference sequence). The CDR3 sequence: CASSADNQPQHF. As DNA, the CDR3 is TGCGCCAGCAGCGCGGATAATCAGCCCCAGCATTTT.

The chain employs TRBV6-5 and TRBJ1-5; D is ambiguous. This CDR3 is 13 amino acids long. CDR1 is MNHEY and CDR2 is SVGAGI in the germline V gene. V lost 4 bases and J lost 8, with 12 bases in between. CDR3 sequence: CASSSTIHEPQHF. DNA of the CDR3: TGTGCCAGCAGTTCCACGATACATGAGCCCCAGCATTTT.

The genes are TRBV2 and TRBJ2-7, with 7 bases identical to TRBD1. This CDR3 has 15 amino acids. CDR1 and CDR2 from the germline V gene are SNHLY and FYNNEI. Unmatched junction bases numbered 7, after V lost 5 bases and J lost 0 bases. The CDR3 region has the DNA TGTGCCAGCAGTCTGGGACAGCCAAGCTCCTACGAGCAGTACTTC. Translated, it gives CASSLGQPSSYEQYF.

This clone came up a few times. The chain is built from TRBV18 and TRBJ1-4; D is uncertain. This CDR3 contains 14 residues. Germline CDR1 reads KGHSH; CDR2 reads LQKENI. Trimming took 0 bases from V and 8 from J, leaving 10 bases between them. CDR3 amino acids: CASSPPVGPEKLFF. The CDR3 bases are TGTGCCAGCTCACCACCGGTTGGGCCAGAAAAACTGTTTTTT.

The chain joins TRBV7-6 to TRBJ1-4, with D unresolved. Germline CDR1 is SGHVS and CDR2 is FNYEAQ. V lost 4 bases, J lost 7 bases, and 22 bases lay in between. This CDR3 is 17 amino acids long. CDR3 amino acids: CASSSKPITRLGEKLFF. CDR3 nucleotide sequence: TGTGCCAGCAGCTCAAAACCTATTACAAGGTTAGGTGAAAAACTGTTTTTT. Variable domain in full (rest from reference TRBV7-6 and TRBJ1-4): GAGVSQSPRYKVTKRGQDVALRCDPISGHVSLYWYRQALGQGPEFLTYFNYEAQQDKSGLPNDRFSAERPEGSISTLTIQRTEQRDSAMYRCASSSKPITRLGEKLFFGSGTQLSVL.

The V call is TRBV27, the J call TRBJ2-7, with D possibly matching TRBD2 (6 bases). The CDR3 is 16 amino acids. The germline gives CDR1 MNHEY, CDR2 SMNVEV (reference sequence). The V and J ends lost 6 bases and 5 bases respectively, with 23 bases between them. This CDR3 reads CASRSFSGTGDDEQYF. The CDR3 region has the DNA TGTGCCAGCAGGAGTTTCTCCGGGACGGGGGACGACGAGCAGTACTTC.

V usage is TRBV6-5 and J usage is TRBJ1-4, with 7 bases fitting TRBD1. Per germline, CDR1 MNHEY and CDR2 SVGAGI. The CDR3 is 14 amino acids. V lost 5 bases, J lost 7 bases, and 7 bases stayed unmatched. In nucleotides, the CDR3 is TGTGCCAGCAGTCGACAGGGTATCGTTGAAAAACTGTTTTTT. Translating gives CASSRQGIVEKLFF.

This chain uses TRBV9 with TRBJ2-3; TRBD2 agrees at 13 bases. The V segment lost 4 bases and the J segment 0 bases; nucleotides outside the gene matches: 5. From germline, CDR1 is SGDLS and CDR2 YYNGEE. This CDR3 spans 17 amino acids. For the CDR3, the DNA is TGTGCCAGCAGCAAGGGACTAGCGGGATATAGCACAGATACGCAGTATTTT. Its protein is CASSKGLAGYSTDTQYF. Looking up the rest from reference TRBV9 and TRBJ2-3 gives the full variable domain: DSGVTQTPKHLITATGQRVTLRCSPRSGDLSVYWYQQSLDQGLQFLIQYYNGEERAKGNILERFSAQQFPDLHSELNLSSLELGDSALYFCASSKGLAGYSTDTQYFGPGTRLTVL.